These T cell receptor beta chains were read from a single sample in a study of blood T cells in healthy people across ages. TCRdb recomputed calls from the 5' RACE reads with MiXCR, one row per CDR3 protein. Of around 1,000,000 distinct CDR3 sequences in the sample, roughly 24% are singletons; the top ten hold 0.65% to 0.95%. This sample also appeared in a second study, on T cells of mothers and their children.

Sequenced material: blood. All receptors derive from a girl aged 2 to 9 in good health. Each CDR3 is given with its conserved first and last residue. D genes are given only for firm matches. Rows give clone size only sometimes, using once, few, many, or a class for an expanded clone.

d_call	clone_size	v_call	j_call	cdr3_aa	cdr3_nt
.	.	TRBV7-9	TRBJ1-1	CASSSGTYGAFF	TGTGCCAGCAGCTCCGGGACCTATGGAGCTTTCTTT
.	.	TRBV7-9	TRBJ2-1	CASSLDRVWNEQFF	TGTGCCAGCAGCTTAGACAGGGTATGGAATGAGCAGTTCTTC
TRBD1	.	TRBV7-8	TRBJ2-5	CASSTDRAGETQYF	TGTGCCAGCAGCACGGACAGGGCAGGGGAGACCCAGTACTTC
.	few	TRBV25-1	TRBJ2-5	CASSESGQGKFF	TGTGCCAGCAGTGAATCGGGGCAGGGAAAATTCTTC
TRBD2	.	TRBV11-1	TRBJ2-3	CASSSGLAPLLAGGPDTQYF	TGTGCCAGCAGCTCCGGGTTGGCCCCGTTACTAGCGGGAGGGCCAGATACGCAGTATTTT
.	few	TRBV29-1	TRBJ2-1	CSVDPPGYNEQFF	TGCAGCGTTGACCCTCCAGGCTACAATGAGCAGTTCTTC
TRBD2	.	TRBV7-9	TRBJ2-2	CASSFASGTNTGELFF	TGTGCCAGCAGCTTCGCTAGCGGGACGAACACCGGGGAGCTGTTTTTT
TRBD2	.	TRBV6-1	TRBJ2-3	CASSEALAGGGDTQYF	TGTGCCAGCAGTGAAGCCCTAGCGGGGGGAGGGGATACGCAGTATTTT
.	few	TRBV20-1	TRBJ2-7	CSAVASTYEQYF	TGCAGTGCTGTAGCGTCCACCTACGAGCAGTACTTC
.	.	TRBV15	TRBJ1-1	CATSRDRVEAFF	TGTGCCACCAGCAGAGATCGAGTTGAAGCTTTCTTT
.	.	TRBV28	TRBJ2-7	CASSFVSNYEQYF	TGTGCCAGCAGTTTTGTTTCGAACTACGAGCAGTACTTC
TRBD1	.	TRBV28	TRBJ2-5	CASSLLGDREETQYF	TGTGCCAGCAGTTTATTGGGGGACAGGGAAGAGACCCAGTACTTC
.	.	TRBV29-1	TRBJ1-3	CSVVQLGTIYF	TGCAGCGTCGTCCAACTTGGCACCATATATTTT
.	few	TRBV20-1	TRBJ2-5	CSAKQEWTQYF	TGCAGTGCTAAGCAAGAGTGGACCCAGTACTTC
.	few	TRBV15	TRBJ2-1	CATSRMHSEQFF	TGTGCCACCAGCAGAATGCACAGTGAGCAGTTCTTC
TRBD2	.	TRBV7-2	TRBJ2-1	CASTPGLAGGPAYNEQFF	TGTGCCAGCACCCCGGGACTAGCGGGAGGGCCGGCCTACAATGAGCAGTTCTTC
.	.	TRBV3-1	TRBJ2-5	CASSQELGRQETQYF	TGTGCCAGCAGCCAAGAGCTCGGGCGCCAAGAGACCCAGTACTTC
.	few	TRBV6-5	TRBJ2-3	CASSYVLGVTDTQYF	TGTGCCAGCAGTTACGTCCTAGGGGTCACAGATACGCAGTATTTT